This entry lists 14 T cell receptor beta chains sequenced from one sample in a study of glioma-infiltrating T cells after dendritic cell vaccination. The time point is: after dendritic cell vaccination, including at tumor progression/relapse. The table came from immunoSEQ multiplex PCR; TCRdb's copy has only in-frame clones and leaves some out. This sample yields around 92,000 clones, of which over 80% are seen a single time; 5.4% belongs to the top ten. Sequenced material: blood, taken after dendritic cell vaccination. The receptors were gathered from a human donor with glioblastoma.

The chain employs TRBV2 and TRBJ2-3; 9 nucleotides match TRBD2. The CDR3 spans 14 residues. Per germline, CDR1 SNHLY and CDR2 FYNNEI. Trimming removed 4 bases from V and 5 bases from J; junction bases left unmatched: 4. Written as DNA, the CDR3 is TGTGCCAGCAGTGGCGGGGGGGCGAGAGATACGCAGTATTTT. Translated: CASSGGGARDTQYF.

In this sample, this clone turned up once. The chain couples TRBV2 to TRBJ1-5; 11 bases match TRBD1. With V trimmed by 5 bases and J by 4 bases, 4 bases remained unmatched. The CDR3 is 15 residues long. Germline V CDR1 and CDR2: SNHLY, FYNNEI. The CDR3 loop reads CASSMGTGGNQPQHF. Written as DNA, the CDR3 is TGTGCCAGCAGTATGGGGACAGGGGGTAATCAGCCCCAGCATTTT.

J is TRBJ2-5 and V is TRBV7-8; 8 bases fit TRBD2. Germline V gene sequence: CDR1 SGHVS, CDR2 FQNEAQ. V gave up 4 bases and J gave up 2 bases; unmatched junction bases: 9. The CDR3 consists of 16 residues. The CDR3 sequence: CASSSPAGGWQETQYF. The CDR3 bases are TGTGCCAGCAGCTCCCCTGCGGGAGGTTGGCAAGAGACCCAGTACTTC.

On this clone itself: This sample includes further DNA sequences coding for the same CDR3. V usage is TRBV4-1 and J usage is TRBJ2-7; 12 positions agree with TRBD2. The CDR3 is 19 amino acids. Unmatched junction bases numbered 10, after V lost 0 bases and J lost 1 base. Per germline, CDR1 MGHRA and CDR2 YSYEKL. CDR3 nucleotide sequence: TGCGCCAGCAGCCAAGAGATGACTAGCGGGAGTCGACGGTCCTACGAGCAGTACTTC. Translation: CASSQEMTSGSRRSYEQYF.

CDR3 protein: CASTIGGTFNEQFF. DNA for the CDR3: TGTGCCAGCACAATCGGGGGGACTTTCAATGAGCAGTTCTTC. The chain recombines TRBV27 with TRBJ2-1, with 7 nucleotides matching TRBD2. Germline assignment: CDR1 MNHEY and CDR2 SMNVEV (reference sequence). The CDR3 has 14 amino acids. The V and J ends lost 7 bases and 6 bases, in that order; junction bases with no gene match: 9.

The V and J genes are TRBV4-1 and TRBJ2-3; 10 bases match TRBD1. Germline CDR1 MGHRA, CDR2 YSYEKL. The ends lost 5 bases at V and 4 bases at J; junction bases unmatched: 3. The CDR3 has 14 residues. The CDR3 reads CASSFGQGADTQYF. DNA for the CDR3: TGCGCCAGCAGCTTCGGACAGGGGGCAGATACGCAGTATTTT.

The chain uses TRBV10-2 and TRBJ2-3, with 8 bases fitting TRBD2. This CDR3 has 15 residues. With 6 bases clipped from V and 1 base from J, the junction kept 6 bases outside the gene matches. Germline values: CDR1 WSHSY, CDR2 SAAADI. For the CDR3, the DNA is TGCGCCAGCAGCTCCGGACTAGCACGCACAGATACGCAGTATTTT. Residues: CASSSGLARTDTQYF.

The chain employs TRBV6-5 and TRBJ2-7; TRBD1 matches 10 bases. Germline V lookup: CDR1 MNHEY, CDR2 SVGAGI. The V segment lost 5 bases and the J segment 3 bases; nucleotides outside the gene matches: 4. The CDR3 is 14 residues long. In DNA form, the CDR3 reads TGTGCCAGCAGTCGGACAGGGGGACGCTACGAGCAGTACTTC. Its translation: CASSRTGGRYEQYF.

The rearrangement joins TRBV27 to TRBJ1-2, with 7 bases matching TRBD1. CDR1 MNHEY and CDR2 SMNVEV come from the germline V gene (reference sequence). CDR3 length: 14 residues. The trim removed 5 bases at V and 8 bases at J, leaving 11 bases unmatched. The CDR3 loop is CASSQGGVSRGYTF. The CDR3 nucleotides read TGTGCCAGCAGTCAAGGGGGCGTATCCCGAGGCTACACCTTC.

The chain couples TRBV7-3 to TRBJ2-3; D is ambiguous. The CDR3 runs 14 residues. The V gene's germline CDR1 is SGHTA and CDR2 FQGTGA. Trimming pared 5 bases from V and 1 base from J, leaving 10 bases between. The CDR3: CASSPNFRTDTQYF. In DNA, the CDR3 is TGTGCCAGCAGCCCAAATTTTCGCACAGATACGCAGTATTTT.

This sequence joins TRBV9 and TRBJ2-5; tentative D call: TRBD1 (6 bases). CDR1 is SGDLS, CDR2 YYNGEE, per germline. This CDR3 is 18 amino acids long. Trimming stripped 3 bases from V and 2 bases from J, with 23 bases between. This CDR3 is CASSAPLRDRGGQETQYF. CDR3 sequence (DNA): TGTGCCAGCAGCGCCCCCCTTAGGGACCGAGGGGGACAAGAGACCCAGTACTTC.

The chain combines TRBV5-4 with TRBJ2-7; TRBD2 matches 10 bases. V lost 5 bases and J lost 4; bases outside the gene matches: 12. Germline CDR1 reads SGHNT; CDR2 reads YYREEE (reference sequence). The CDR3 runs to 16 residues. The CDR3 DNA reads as TGTGCCAGCAGAAATGCAGTAGCGGGAGGAGGGTACGAGCAGTACTTC. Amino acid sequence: CASRNAVAGGGYEQYF.

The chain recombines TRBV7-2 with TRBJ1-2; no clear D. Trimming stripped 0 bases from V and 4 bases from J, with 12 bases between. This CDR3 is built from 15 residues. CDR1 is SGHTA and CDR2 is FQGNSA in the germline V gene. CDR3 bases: TGTGCCAGCAGCTTAGCCCCCGGAGCGGCCTATGGCTACACCTTC. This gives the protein CASSLAPGAAYGYTF.

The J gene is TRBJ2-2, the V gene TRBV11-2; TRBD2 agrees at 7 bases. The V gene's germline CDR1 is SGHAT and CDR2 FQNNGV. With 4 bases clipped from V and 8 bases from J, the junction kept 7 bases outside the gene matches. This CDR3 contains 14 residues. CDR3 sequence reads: CASSSGLPGGELFF. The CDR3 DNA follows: TGTGCCAGCAGCTCGGGACTACCTGGGGGGGAGCTGTTTTTT.